The clone carrying this T cell receptor (beta chain) came up many times. Preparing the TCRbeta library involved the use of unique molecular identifiers. TCRdb analysed the PCR reads with MiXCR anew, one entry per CDR3 protein. The sample yields 600,000 to 700,000 distinct CDR3 sequences, 16% seen once. This sample was included in a study of T-cell reconstitution after alpha-beta-depleted transplantation in children. This sequence originates from a human donor who donated a stem cell graft to a child with acute myeloid leukemia. The sample was PBMCs from the stem cell graft donor, taken from the stem cell graft.

The CDR3 protein is CASSSFEGQGGLRYNSPLHF. CDR3 nucleotide sequence: TGTGCCAGCAGCTCGTTTGAGGGACAGGGTGGCTTACGCTATAATTCACCCCTCCACTTT. The chain links TRBV11-2 to TRBJ1-6; 9 bases fit TRBD1. V dropped 4 bases and J dropped 3; count of bases not matched to a gene: 16. The germline V gene has CDR1 SGHAT and CDR2 FQNNGV. The CDR3 has 20 amino acids.